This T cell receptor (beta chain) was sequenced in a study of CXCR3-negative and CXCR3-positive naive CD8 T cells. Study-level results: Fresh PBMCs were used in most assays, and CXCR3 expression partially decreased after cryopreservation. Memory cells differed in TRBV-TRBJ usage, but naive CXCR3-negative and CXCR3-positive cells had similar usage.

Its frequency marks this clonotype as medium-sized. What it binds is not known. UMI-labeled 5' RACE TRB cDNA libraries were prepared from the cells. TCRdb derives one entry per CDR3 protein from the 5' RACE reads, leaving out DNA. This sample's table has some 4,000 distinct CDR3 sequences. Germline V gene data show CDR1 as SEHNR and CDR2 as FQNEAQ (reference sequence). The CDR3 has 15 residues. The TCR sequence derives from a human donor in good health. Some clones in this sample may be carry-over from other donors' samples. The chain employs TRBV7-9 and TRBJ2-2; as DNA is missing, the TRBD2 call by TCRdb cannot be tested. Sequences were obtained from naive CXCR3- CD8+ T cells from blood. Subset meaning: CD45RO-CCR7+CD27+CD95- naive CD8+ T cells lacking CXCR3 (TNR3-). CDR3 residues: CASSRGLANTGELFF.